The sequence of this TCR beta chain was determined in a study of blood T cells in healthy people across ages. CDR1 is SEHNR, CDR2 FQNEAQ, per germline (reference sequence). This CDR3 has 15 amino acids. V was pared by 2 bases and J by 4 bases, with 9 bases between. The use of a sample-barcoded 5' primer and a J-beta primer mix characterized a second PCR of about 7 to 12 cycles. TCRdb re-called the 5' RACE reads with MiXCR, one entry per CDR3 protein. Of 600,000 to 850,000 distinct CDR3 sequences listed, roughly 43% are singletons. J is TRBJ1-6 and V is TRBV7-9, with D uncertain. The specimen was blood. The clonotype originates from a woman aged 60-70 years in good health. The CDR3 bases are TGTGCCAGCAGCTTATCGGCAGATTATAATTCACCCCTCCACTTT. It encodes CASSLSADYNSPLHF.